Listed below are T cell receptor beta chains from one sample, sequenced in a study of OX40 agonist ivuxolimab in advanced cancers. Profiled with immunoSEQ multiplex PCR; TCRdb holds only in-frame clones, not every one. The sample includes 65,000 to 90,000 clones, 92% seen only once; the top ten take under 10%. Material: CD4+ or CD8+ T cells sorted from blood, obtained in a trial of the OX40 agonist ivuxolimab. Receptors were obtained from an adult with an advanced solid tumor such as melanoma, head and neck, liver or kidney cancer. Each CDR3 is given with its conserved first and last residue. The D gene is left open where the match is weak. A row's size may be missing; if present it is once, few, many or a size class.

length: 16
size: -
D: TRBD2
J: TRBJ2-7
V: TRBV10-3
DNA: TGTGCCATCAGTGAAGGAGGCGGGGGGACTGCTTACGAGCAGTACTTC
CDR3: CAISEGGGGTAYEQYF

length: 14
size: -
D: -
J: TRBJ2-3
V: TRBV9
DNA: TGTGCCAGCAACCGAGAGGGGAGTACAGATACGCAGTATTTT
CDR3: CASNREGSTDTQYF

length: 15
size: -
D: -
J: TRBJ2-4
V: TRBV11-2
DNA: TGTGCCAGCAGCTTAGTTCCAGGGGCCAAAAACATTCAGTACTTC
CDR3: CASSLVPGAKNIQYF

length: 15
size: -
D: -
J: TRBJ2-2
V: TRBV30
DNA: TGTGCCTGGAGTAATTACGGGGGGAACACCGGGGAGCTGTTTTTT
CDR3: CAWSNYGGNTGELFF

length: 14
size: few
D: -
J: TRBJ1-6
V: TRBV9
DNA: TGTGCCAGCAGCGTACAGGGCGTAAATTCACCCCTCCACTTT
CDR3: CASSVQGVNSPLHF

length: 13
size: -
D: TRBD2
J: TRBJ2-5
V: TRBV9
DNA: TGTGCCAGCGGAGCGGGGCGTCAAGAGACCCAGTACTTC
CDR3: CASGAGRQETQYF

length: 13
size: once
D: -
J: TRBJ1-4
V: TRBV13
DNA: TGTGCCAGCAGAGGAGGACTTGATGAAAAACTGTTTTTT
CDR3: CASRGGLDEKLFF

length: 13
size: -
D: TRBD1
J: TRBJ1-2
V: TRBV4-1
DNA: TGCGCCAGCAGCCTGGGACAGGCTTATGGCTACACCTTC
CDR3: CASSLGQAYGYTF

length: 16
size: -
D: -
J: TRBJ2-3
V: TRBV29-1
DNA: TGCAGCACGATAGGACAGTCCGGGGGCCCCACAGATACGCAGTATTTT
CDR3: CSTIGQSGGPTDTQYF

length: 15
size: -
D: -
J: TRBJ1-6
V: TRBV7-9
DNA: TGTGCCAGCAGCTCCACCCTGGCCGGTAATTCACCCCTCCACTTT
CDR3: CASSSTLAGNSPLHF

length: 14
size: -
D: -
J: TRBJ2-7
V: TRBV7-2
DNA: TGTGCCAGCAGCTTATCCCGGTCGCCCTACGAGCAGTACTTC
CDR3: CASSLSRSPYEQYF

length: 16
size: -
D: -
J: TRBJ1-5
V: TRBV23-1
DNA: TGCGCCAGCAGTCATTCACGGGGGGCTAAGGTGCAGCCCCAGCATTTT
CDR3: CASSHSRGAKVQPQHF

length: 17
size: -
D: TRBD2
J: TRBJ2-5
V: TRBV11-2
DNA: TGTGCCAGCAGCTTAGAACCGGGGGGAATGATCCAAGAGACCCAGTACTTC
CDR3: CASSLEPGGMIQETQYF

length: 15
size: -
D: -
J: TRBJ2-5
V: TRBV13
DNA: TGTGCCAGCAGCACCTTGACAGGAACTGGGGAGACCCAGTACTTC
CDR3: CASSTLTGTGETQYF

length: 15
size: once
D: TRBD2
J: TRBJ2-7
V: TRBV6-5
DNA: TGTGCCAGCAGTGCCGGGACTAGAGTTCTCAGCGAGCAGTACTTC
CDR3: CASSAGTRVLSEQYF

length: 13
size: -
D: -
J: TRBJ1-2
V: TRBV6-5
DNA: TGTGCCAGCACCACTTTGGGGCCATCTGGCTACACCTTC
CDR3: CASTTLGPSGYTF

length: 11
size: -
D: -
J: TRBJ2-1
V: TRBV11-2
DNA: TGTGCCAGCAGCTTAGCGTATGAGCAGTTCTTC
CDR3: CASSLAYEQFF

length: 16
size: -
D: -
J: TRBJ2-2
V: TRBV6-1
DNA: TGTGCCAGCAGTGAACTCCGGACAGTGATCACCGGGGAGCTGTTTTTT
CDR3: CASSELRTVITGELFF

length: 14
size: -
D: -
J: TRBJ2-7
V: TRBV27
DNA: TGTGCCAGCAGTCATCCAGGGCAGGCCCACGAGCAGTACTTC
CDR3: CASSHPGQAHEQYF

length: 13
size: -
D: -
J: TRBJ2-7
V: TRBV19
DNA: TGTGCCAGTGCCCTCGCAGGTTACGGCGAGCAGTACTTC
CDR3: CASALAGYGEQYF

length: 14
size: -
D: -
J: TRBJ2-3
V: TRBV4-1
DNA: TGCGCCAGCAGCCAAGAGAGGTTCACAGATACGCAGTATTTT
CDR3: CASSQERFTDTQYF

length: 16
size: -
D: TRBD1
J: TRBJ2-1
V: TRBV7-9
DNA: TGTGCCAGCAGCTCCCCCGGGACAGGGGCCTACAATGAGCAGTTCTTC
CDR3: CASSSPGTGAYNEQFF

length: 14
size: -
D: TRBD2
J: TRBJ2-3
V: TRBV9
DNA: TGTGCCAGCAGCGTAGGGTCGGGACTAGAGGCGCAGTATTTT
CDR3: CASSVGSGLEAQYF

length: 11
size: -
D: -
J: TRBJ1-1
V: TRBV27
DNA: TGTGCCAGCATCTCGGGTACTGAAGCTTTCTTT
CDR3: CASISGTEAFF

length: 14
size: -
D: TRBD1
J: TRBJ1-2
V: TRBV29-1
DNA: TGCAGCGTGGGGACAGTCCTAGCTAACTATGGCTACACCTTC
CDR3: CSVGTVLANYGYTF

length: 15
size: few
D: -
J: TRBJ1-2
V: TRBV11-2
DNA: TGTGCCAGCAGCTGGGGTCCAGGGTCGGCCTATGGCTACACCTTC
CDR3: CASSWGPGSAYGYTF

length: 16
size: -
D: TRBD2
J: TRBJ2-2
V: TRBV11-2
DNA: TGTGCCAGCAGAGACGGACTAGCGGGTTACACCGGGGAGCTGTTTTTT
CDR3: CASRDGLAGYTGELFF

length: 15
size: once
D: -
J: TRBJ2-7
V: TRBV4-1
DNA: TGCGCCAGCAGCCAAGGGGACCAGGGGCCCTGGGAGCAGTACTTC
CDR3: CASSQGDQGPWEQYF

length: 14
size: -
D: -
J: TRBJ1-2
V: TRBV6-5
DNA: TGTGCCAGCAGTTACTCCTCCAGTCTCTATGGCTACACCTTC
CDR3: CASSYSSSLYGYTF

length: 13
size: -
D: TRBD1
J: TRBJ1-1
V: TRBV30
DNA: TGTGCCTGGAGTGTAGACAGGGAGTGGGAAGCTTTCTTT
CDR3: CAWSVDREWEAFF

length: 14
size: -
D: -
J: TRBJ2-2
V: TRBV5-4
DNA: TGTGCCAGCAGCTTGATGGGGAAGAACGGGGAGCTGTTTTTT
CDR3: CASSLMGKNGELFF

length: 14
size: -
D: -
J: TRBJ2-1
V: TRBV11-2
DNA: TGTGCCAGCAGCTTAGATTGGGCCTACAATGAGCAGTTCTTC
CDR3: CASSLDWAYNEQFF

length: 13
size: once
D: -
J: TRBJ1-1
V: TRBV5-4
DNA: TGTGCCAGCAGCTTGGGGTATAACACTGAAGCTTTCTTT
CDR3: CASSLGYNTEAFF

length: 14
size: -
D: -
J: TRBJ2-7
V: TRBV7-2
DNA: TGTGCCAGCAGCTTCCCGGACACTACCTACGAGCAGTACTTC
CDR3: CASSFPDTTYEQYF

length: 15
size: -
D: TRBD1
J: TRBJ1-1
V: TRBV7-2
DNA: TGTGCCAGCAGCACCGCCGGGACAGAGAACACTGAAGCTTTCTTT
CDR3: CASSTAGTENTEAFF

length: 15
size: -
D: TRBD2
J: TRBJ2-7
V: TRBV5-4
DNA: TGTGCCAGCAGCTTGGTTGCGACTAGCGGCTACGAGCAGTACTTC
CDR3: CASSLVATSGYEQYF

length: 15
size: -
D: TRBD2
J: TRBJ2-1
V: TRBV7-9
DNA: TGTGCCAGCAGCTTAGGCGGGGGCTCCTACAATGAGCAGTTCTTC
CDR3: CASSLGGGSYNEQFF

length: 14
size: -
D: -
J: TRBJ2-1
V: TRBV21-1
DNA: TGTGCCAGCACAAACAGGAGGACCTACAATGAGCAGTTCTTC
CDR3: CASTNRRTYNEQFF

length: 15
size: -
D: TRBD1
J: TRBJ2-5
V: TRBV19
DNA: TGTGCCAGTAGTGGGACAGGGCTTTTCCAAGAGACCCAGTACTTC
CDR3: CASSGTGLFQETQYF

length: 14
size: -
D: -
J: TRBJ2-7
V: TRBV29-1
DNA: TGCAGCGTGAGGGCCGGTGGGTACTCCTACGAGCAGTACTTC
CDR3: CSVRAGGYSYEQYF

length: 13
size: once
D: -
J: TRBJ2-7
V: TRBV14
DNA: TGTGCCAGCAGCCATAACAGGGCGTACGAGCAGTACTTC
CDR3: CASSHNRAYEQYF

length: 12
size: -
D: -
J: TRBJ2-7
V: TRBV19
DNA: TGTGCCAGTAGTATCGGGGGCTACGAGCAGTACTTC
CDR3: CASSIGGYEQYF

length: 15
size: -
D: TRBD2
J: TRBJ2-1
V: TRBV27
DNA: TGTGCCAGCAGTTCCTCTAGCGGAGTCTACAATGAGCAGTTCTTC
CDR3: CASSSSSGVYNEQFF

length: 14
size: -
D: TRBD1
J: TRBJ2-1
V: TRBV7-9
DNA: TGTGCCAGCAGCTTGTGGACAGGGGGCATTGAGCAGTTCTTC
CDR3: CASSLWTGGIEQFF

length: 17
size: -
D: TRBD2
J: TRBJ2-2
V: TRBV7-3
DNA: TGTGCCAGCAGCTTAGCCCCCGCGGGGGGGCTCACCGGGGAGCTGTTTTTT
CDR3: CASSLAPAGGLTGELFF

length: 14
size: -
D: -
J: TRBJ1-5
V: TRBV13
DNA: TGTGCCAGCAGCTTAGGGCAGGGCAATCAGCCCCAGCATTTT
CDR3: CASSLGQGNQPQHF

length: 14
size: once
D: -
J: TRBJ1-3
V: TRBV10-3
DNA: TGTGCCATCAGTGAGCCTGATCCTGGAAACACCATATATTTT
CDR3: CAISEPDPGNTIYF

length: 14
size: -
D: -
J: TRBJ1-2
V: TRBV5-1
DNA: TGCGCCACCTACGGGGGGACGGAGGATAAAGGCTACACCTTC
CDR3: CATYGGTEDKGYTF

length: 14
size: -
D: -
J: TRBJ1-1
V: TRBV9
DNA: TGTGCCAGCAGCGTAGCCAGGGGAACGGCTGAAGCTTTCTTT
CDR3: CASSVARGTAEAFF

length: 11
size: -
D: -
J: TRBJ1-3
V: TRBV6-5
DNA: TGTGCCAGCAGTTACGCAGGCACCCGGTATTTT
CDR3: CASSYAGTRYF

length: 13
size: -
D: -
J: TRBJ1-5
V: TRBV29-1
DNA: TGCAGCGTTGGGGGGCCAGGTGATCAGCCCCAGCATTTT
CDR3: CSVGGPGDQPQHF

length: 15
size: -
D: -
J: TRBJ1-5
V: TRBV2
DNA: TGTGCCAGCAGGGAGCTTCAAGAGCGGAGCCAGCCCCAGCATTTT
CDR3: CASRELQERSQPQHF

length: 13
size: -
D: -
J: TRBJ2-6
V: TRBV7-3
DNA: TGTGCCAGCAGCCCGACTGGGGCCAACGTCCTGACTTTC
CDR3: CASSPTGANVLTF

length: 9
size: -
D: -
J: TRBJ2-1
V: TRBV21-1
DNA: TGTGCCAGCACCCAGGAGCAGTTCTTC
CDR3: CASTQEQFF